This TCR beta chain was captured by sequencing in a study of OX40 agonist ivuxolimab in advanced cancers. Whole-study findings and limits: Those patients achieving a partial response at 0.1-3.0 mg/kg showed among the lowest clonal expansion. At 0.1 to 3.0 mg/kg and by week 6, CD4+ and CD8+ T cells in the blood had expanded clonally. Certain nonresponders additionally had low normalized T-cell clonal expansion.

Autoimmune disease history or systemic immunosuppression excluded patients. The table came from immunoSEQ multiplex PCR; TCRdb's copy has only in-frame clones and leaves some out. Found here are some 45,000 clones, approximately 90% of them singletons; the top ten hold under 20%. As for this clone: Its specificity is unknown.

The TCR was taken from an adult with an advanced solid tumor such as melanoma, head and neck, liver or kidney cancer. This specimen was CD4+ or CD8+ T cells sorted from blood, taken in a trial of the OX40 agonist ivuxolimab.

The CDR3: CASSQVFSRYTDTQYF. CDR3 coding DNA: TGTGCCAGCAGCCAAGTTTTTAGCCGCTACACAGATACGCAGTATTTT. This chain links TRBV4-2 with TRBJ2-3; D gene uncertain. Germline V lookup: CDR1 LGHNA, CDR2 YNFKEQ. The ends were cut back, 1 base at V and 2 bases at J, with 13 bases in the middle. CDR3 length equals 16 residues.